This entry describes one TCR beta chain. Its specificity is unknown. The data derive from a study of blood T cells in healthy people across ages. Overall study results and limits: Calculation of diversity from one million T cells yielded estimates considered to be underestimates.

A second about 7 to 11 cycle PCR used barcoded and J-beta primers. Researchers report that a template-switch adaptor with 12 random nucleotides tagged each cDNA molecule. Using its own MiXCR run on the 5' RACE reads, TCRdb lists one record per CDR3 protein. The sample lists about 1.5 million distinct CDR3 sequences; less than 45% were seen once. There were healthy Caucasian individuals from Russia, aged about 6 to 100, serving as donors. Every sample yielded at least 6 million isolated PBMCs. The germline V gene encodes CDR1 SGHVS and CDR2 FQNEAQ. CDR3 size: 14 residues. V was pared by 6 bases and J by 3 bases, with 14 bases between.

This clonotype was obtained from a woman between 18 and 30 years old in good health. Sequencing was done on a sample of blood. This chain joins TRBV7-8 and TRBJ2-5; D call uncertain. In DNA, the CDR3 is TGTGCCAGCAGACCAACCGGATCAAAAGAGACCCAGTACTTC. Translating gives CASRPTGSKETQYF.